This T cell receptor (beta chain) was profiled in a study of T cell responses to AZD1222 COVID-19 vaccine. Study results and limitations: Spike-specific TCRs gained breadth and depth after people received two AZD1222 doses. Repertoire sampling was restricted to post-peak T cell response timepoints.

Points on this clone: Its target is not known.

J gave up 6 bases and V 4 bases, and 3 bases lay outside the gene matches. There are 13 residues in the CDR3. In germline, CDR1 is KGHSH, CDR2 LQKENI. The protocol was immunoSEQ multiplex PCR, while the TCRdb copy is restricted to in-frame clones and leaves out a portion. The top ten clones hold approximately 5% of a sample with more than 110,000 clones, about 93% of them seen once. The source of this sequence is an adult in good health. The genes are TRBV18 and TRBJ1-2; 9 nucleotides agree with TRBD1. The specimen comprised peripheral blood, sampled on day 0 of AZD1222 vaccination. CDR3 nucleotide sequence: TGTGCCAGCTCACTTCGGACAGGGGATGGCTACACCTTC. Its translation is CASSLRTGDGYTF. Variable domain in full (rest from reference TRBV18 and TRBJ1-2): NAGVMQNPRHLVRRRGQEARLRCSPMKGHSHVYWYRQLPEEGLKFMVYLQKENIIDESGMPKERFSAEFPKEGPSILRIQQVVRGDSAAYFCASSLRTGDGYTFGSGTRLTVV.